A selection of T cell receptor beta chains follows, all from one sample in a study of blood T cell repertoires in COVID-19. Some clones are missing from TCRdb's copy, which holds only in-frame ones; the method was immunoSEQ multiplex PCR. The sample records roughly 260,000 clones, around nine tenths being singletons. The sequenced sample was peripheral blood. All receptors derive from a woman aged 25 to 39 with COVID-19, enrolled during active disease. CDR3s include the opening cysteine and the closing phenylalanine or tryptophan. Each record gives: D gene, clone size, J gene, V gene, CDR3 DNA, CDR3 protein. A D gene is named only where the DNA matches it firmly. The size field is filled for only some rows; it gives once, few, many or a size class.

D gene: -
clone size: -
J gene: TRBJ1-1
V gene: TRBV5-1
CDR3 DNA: TGCGCCAGCAGCCCCCACAGGGTGAACACTGAAGCTTTCTTT
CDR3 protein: CASSPHRVNTEAFF

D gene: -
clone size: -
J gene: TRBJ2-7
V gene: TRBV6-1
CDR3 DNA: TGTGCCAGCAGTGATCCTGGGGCGACGGTCCACGAGCAGTACTTC
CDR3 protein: CASSDPGATVHEQYF

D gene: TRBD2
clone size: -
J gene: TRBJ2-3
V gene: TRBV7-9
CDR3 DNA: TGTGCCAGCAGCTCCCGACTAGCGGGAGAGGGGGAGGGCCTAGATACGCAGTATTTT
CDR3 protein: CASSSRLAGEGEGLDTQYF

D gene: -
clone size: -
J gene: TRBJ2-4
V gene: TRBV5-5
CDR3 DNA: TGTGCCAGCAGCCGGGAGACGAAAAACATTCAGTACTTC
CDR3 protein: CASSRETKNIQYF

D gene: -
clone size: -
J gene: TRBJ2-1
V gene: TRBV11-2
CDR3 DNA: TGTGCCAGCAGCTTGACCGGGCAGGGGAAGTTCTTC
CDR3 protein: CASSLTGQGKFF

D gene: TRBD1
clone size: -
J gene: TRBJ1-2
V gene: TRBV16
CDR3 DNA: TGTGCCAGCAGCCTCGCGGGGACAGGGGGATATGGCTACACCTTC
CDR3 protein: CASSLAGTGGYGYTF

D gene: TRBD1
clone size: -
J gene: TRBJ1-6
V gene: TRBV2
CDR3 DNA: TGTGCCAGCAGCCCGGGACAGCCCAATTCACCCCTCCACTTT
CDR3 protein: CASSPGQPNSPLHF

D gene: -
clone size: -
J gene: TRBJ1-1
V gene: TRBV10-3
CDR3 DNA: TGTGCCATCGAAAGCCGGGGGGCCGCTTTCTTT
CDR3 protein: CAIESRGAAFF

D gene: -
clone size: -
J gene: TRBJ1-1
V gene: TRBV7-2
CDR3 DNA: TGTGCCAGCAGCCCCCCCGGGGGGTACACTGAAGCTTTCTTT
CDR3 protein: CASSPPGGYTEAFF

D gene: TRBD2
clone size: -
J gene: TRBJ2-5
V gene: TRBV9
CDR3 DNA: TGTGCCAGCAGCCCCCGCGGGGGGGAAGAGACCCAGTACTTC
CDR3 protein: CASSPRGGEETQYF

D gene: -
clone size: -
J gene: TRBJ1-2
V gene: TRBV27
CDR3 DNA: TGTGCCAGCAGTTTCCACAGGGATTACTATGGCTACACCTTC
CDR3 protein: CASSFHRDYYGYTF

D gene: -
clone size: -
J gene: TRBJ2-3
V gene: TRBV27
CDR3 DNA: TGTGCCAGCAGTTTAGAATGGGGCCGAACCCCGTATTTT
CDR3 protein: CASSLEWGRTPYF

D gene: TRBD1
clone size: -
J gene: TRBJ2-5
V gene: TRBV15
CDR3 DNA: TGTGCCACCAGCAGGGGGGACAGGGGGCGTGAGACCCAGTACTTC
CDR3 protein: CATSRGDRGRETQYF

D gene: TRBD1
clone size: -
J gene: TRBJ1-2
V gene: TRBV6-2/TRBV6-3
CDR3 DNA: TGTGCCAGCAGCCGGGGACAGGGCGGATATGGCTACACCTTC
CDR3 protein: CASSRGQGGYGYTF

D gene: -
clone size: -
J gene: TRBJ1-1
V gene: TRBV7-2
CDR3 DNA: TGTGCCAGCAGCTTATCGATGGGCGGGACTGAAGCTTTCTTT
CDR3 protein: CASSLSMGGTEAFF

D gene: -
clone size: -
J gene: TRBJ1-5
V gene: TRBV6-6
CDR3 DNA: TGTGCCAGCAGTCCACAGGGAACCCAGCCCCAGCATTTT
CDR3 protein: CASSPQGTQPQHF

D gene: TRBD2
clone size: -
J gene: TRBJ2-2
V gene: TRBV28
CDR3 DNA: TGTGCCAGCAGTTTATACGCTAGCGGGAGGGCCGACACCGGGGAGCTGTTTTTT
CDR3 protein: CASSLYASGRADTGELFF

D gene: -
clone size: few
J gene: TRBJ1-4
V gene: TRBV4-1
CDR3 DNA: TGCGCCAGCAGCCAAGAGGACGGGAGACTGTTTTTT
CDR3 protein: CASSQEDGRLFF

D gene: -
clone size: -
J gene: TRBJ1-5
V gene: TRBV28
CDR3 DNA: TGTGCCAGCAGTTCAAACCAGGAGGTAGGGAGGCAGCCCCAGCATTTT
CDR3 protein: CASSSNQEVGRQPQHF

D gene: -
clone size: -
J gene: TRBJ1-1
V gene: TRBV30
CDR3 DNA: TGTGCCTGGAGTGTACGGGGTTCGGGGAACACTGAAGCTTTCTTT
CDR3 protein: CAWSVRGSGNTEAFF

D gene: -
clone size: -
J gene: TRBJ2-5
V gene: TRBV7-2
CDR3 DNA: TGTGCCAGCAGCTTAGTCAGGGGGAGGGAGACCCAGTACTTC
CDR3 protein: CASSLVRGRETQYF

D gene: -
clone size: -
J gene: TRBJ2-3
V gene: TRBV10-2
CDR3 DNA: TGCGCCAGCAGGTCTAGGAGAACAGATACGCAGTATTTT
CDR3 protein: CASRSRRTDTQYF

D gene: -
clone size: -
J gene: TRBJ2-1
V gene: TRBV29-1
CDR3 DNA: TGCAGCGTTGAAGATCTACTAGAGCGGCCCTACAATGAGCAGTTCTTC
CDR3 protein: CSVEDLLERPYNEQFF

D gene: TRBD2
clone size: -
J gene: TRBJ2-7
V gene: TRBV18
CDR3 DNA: TGTGCCAGCTCACCACCACCTAGCGGGTACTCCTACGAGCAGTACTTC
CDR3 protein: CASSPPPSGYSYEQYF